What follows is one T cell receptor beta chain and its context. What it binds is not known. CDR1 and CDR2 (germline): MNHEY, SVGAGI. CDR3 size: 12 residues. Trimming cost V 5 bases and J 7 bases, with 11 bases left between them. Expressed TCRB transcripts were sequenced, since all the RNA that had been isolated was reverse transcribed. About 1.01 million reads, on average, were obtained from stem cell-like memory T cell samples. Data came from immunoSEQ multiplex PCR; TCRdb stores just in-frame clones and leaves some out. The table records under 20,000 clones, less than 45% of them present only once. The source of the sample is a study of beta chain features in type 1 diabetes. Study-level findings and limits: The naive, central memory and Treg TCRB repertoires looked more alike in patients than they did in healthy donors. In patients and controls equally, PCR might favor templates that are shorter.

The V and J genes are TRBV6-5 and TRBJ1-1; the D is unclear. This clonotype originated in a woman in her thirties or forties in good health. Sequenced material: stem cell memory CD4+ T cells from blood. As DNA, the CDR3 is TGTGCCAGCAGTGTTTCTACGTTTGAAGCTTTCTTT. Its protein is CASSVSTFEAFF.